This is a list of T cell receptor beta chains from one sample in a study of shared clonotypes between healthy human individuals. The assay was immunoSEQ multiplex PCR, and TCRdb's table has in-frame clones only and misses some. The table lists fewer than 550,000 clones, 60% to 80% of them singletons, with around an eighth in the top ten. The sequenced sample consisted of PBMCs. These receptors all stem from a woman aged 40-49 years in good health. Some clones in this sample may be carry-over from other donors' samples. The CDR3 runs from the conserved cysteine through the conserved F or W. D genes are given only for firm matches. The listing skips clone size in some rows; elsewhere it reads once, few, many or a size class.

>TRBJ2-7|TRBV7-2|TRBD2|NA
CASSFGTSGSSLLYEQYF
TGTGCCAGCAGCTTCGGGACTAGCGGGAGCTCCCTCCTCTACGAGCAGTACTTC
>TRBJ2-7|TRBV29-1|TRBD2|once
CSVEDPLAGGSEQYF
TGCAGCGTTGAAGATCCACTAGCGGGAGGTAGCGAGCAGTACTTC
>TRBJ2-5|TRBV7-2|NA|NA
CASSLVGGGRQETQYF
TGTGCCAGCAGCTTAGTTGGAGGGGGCCGGCAAGAGACCCAGTACTTC
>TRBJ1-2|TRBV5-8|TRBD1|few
CASSQGQGAWYGYTF
TGTGCCAGCAGCCAGGGACAGGGGGCCTGGTATGGCTACACCTTC
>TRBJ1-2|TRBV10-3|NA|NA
CAISELMDDYTF
TGTGCCATCAGTGAGTTGATGGACGACTACACCTTC
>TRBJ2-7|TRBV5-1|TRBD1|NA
CASSPGQGPSSYEQYF
TGCGCCAGCAGCCCTGGACAGGGCCCAAGCTCCTACGAGCAGTACTTC
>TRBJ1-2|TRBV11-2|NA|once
CASSLAIGRSGGYTF
TGTGCCAGCAGCTTAGCAATCGGGAGAAGTGGTGGCTACACCTTC
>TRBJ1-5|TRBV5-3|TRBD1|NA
CARSSDRANQPQHF
TGTGCCAGAAGCTCGGACAGGGCGAATCAGCCCCAGCATTTT
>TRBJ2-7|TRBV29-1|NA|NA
CSVRDGDSYEQYF
TGCAGCGTGAGGGACGGAGACTCCTACGAGCAGTACTTC
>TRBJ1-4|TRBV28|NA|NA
CASRSAGEGEKLFF
TGTGCCAGCAGGTCGGCAGGGGAGGGTGAAAAACTGTTTTTT
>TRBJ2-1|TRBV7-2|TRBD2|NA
CASSTRTSGGYNEQFF
TGTGCCAGCAGCACGAGGACTAGCGGGGGATACAATGAGCAGTTCTTC
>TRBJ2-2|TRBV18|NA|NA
CASSPFFGLCGPGELFF
TGTGCCAGCTCACCGTTTTTTGGTTTGTGCGGTCCCGGGGAGCTGTTTTTT
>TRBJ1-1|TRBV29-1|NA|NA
CSVDAGGAEAFF
TGCAGCGTTGACGCGGGTGGCGCTGAAGCTTTCTTT
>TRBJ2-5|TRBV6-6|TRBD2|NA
CASSGLAVQETQYF
TGTGCCAGCAGTGGACTAGCGGTCCAAGAGACCCAGTACTTC
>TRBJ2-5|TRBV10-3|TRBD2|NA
CAISESRGSGETQYF
TGTGCCATCAGTGAGTCGCGCGGGAGTGGAGAGACCCAGTACTTC
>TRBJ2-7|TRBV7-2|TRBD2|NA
CASSPQLAGAPYEQYF
TGTGCCAGCAGCCCTCAACTAGCGGGAGCCCCCTACGAGCAGTACTTC
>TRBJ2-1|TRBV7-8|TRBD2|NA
CASSDLSGRGNEQFF
TGTGCCAGCAGCGACCTTAGCGGGAGGGGCAATGAGCAGTTCTTC
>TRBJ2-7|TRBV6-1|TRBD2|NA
CASSLRRGVPYEQYF
TGTGCCAGCAGTCTCCGGCGGGGGGTCCCCTACGAGCAGTACTTC
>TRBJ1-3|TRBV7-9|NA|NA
CASSNHLVGNTIYF
TGTGCCAGCTCCAATCACCTGGTTGGAAACACCATATATTTT
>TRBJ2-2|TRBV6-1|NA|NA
CASVVSQPNTGELFF
TGTGCCAGCGTAGTTTCACAGCCGAACACCGGGGAGCTGTTTTTT
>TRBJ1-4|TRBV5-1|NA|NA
CASQATGALGEKLFF
TGCGCCAGCCAAGCCACGGGGGCGCTGGGTGAAAAACTGTTTTTT
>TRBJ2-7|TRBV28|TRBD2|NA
CASRTQLAGGLYEQYF
TGTGCCAGCAGGACCCAACTAGCGGGAGGTTTATACGAGCAGTACTTC
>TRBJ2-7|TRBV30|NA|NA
CAWSGSVDEQYF
TGTGCCTGGAGTGGGTCAGTCGACGAGCAGTACTTC
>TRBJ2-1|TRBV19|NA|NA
CASGKKDNEQFF
TGTGCCAGCGGAAAAAAAGACAATGAGCAGTTCTTC
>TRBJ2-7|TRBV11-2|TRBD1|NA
CASSSFRAGTGGEQYF
TGTGCCAGCAGCTCGTTTAGAGCCGGGACAGGGGGCGAGCAGTACTTC
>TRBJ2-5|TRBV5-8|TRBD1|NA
CASSLGDRGGETQYF
TGTGCCAGCAGCTTGGGGGACAGGGGGGGAGAGACCCAGTACTTC
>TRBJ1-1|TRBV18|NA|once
CASSPISNLEAFF
TGTGCCAGCTCACCAATCAGTAACCTTGAAGCTTTCTTT
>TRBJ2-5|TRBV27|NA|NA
CASSWALGQETQYF
TGTGCCAGCAGCTGGGCCTTGGGCCAAGAGACCCAGTACTTC
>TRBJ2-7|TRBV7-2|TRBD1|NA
CASSFFRRQGAGEQYF
TGTGCCAGCAGCTTTTTTCGTCGGCAGGGGGCGGGGGAGCAGTACTTC
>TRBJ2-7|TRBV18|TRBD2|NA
CASSPWTSGSSDEQYF
TGTGCCAGCTCACCATGGACTAGCGGGAGTTCCGACGAGCAGTACTTC
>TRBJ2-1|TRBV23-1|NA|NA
CASQDYNEQFF
TGCGCCAGCCAGGACTACAATGAGCAGTTCTTC
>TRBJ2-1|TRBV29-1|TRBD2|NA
CSVGGGSSYNEQFF
TGCAGCGTGGGGGGGGGTAGCTCCTACAATGAGCAGTTCTTC
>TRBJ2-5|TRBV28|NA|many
CASSLLGGLYQETQYF
TGTGCCAGCAGTCTATTGGGCGGGCTGTACCAAGAGACCCAGTACTTC
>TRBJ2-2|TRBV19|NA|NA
CASSVTANTGELFF
TGTGCCAGTAGTGTCACCGCGAACACCGGGGAGCTGTTTTTT
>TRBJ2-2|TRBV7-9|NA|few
CASSPGVGAWDDGELFF
TGTGCCAGCAGTCCGGGGGTTGGGGCTTGGGACGACGGGGAGCTGTTTTTT
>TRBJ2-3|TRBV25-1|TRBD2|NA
CASSEGLAGATQYF
TGTGCCAGCAGTGAGGGACTAGCGGGAGCCACGCAGTATTTT
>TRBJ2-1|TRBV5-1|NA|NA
CASSFSGTNYNEQFF
TGCGCCAGCAGTTTCTCCGGGACGAACTACAATGAGCAGTTCTTC
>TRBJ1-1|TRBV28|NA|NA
CASSPRGQQSFF
TGTGCCAGCAGCCCCAGGGGCCAGCAGTCTTTCTTT
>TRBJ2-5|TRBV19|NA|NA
CASSIPGIQETQYF
TGTGCCAGTAGTATCCCCGGGATTCAAGAGACCCAGTACTTC
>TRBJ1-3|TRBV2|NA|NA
CASSERGTTGNTIYF
TGTGCCAGCAGTGAAAGAGGCACAACCGGAAACACCATATATTTT
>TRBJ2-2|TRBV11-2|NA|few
CASSPNYEGELFF
TGTGCCAGCAGCCCAAATTACGAGGGGGAGCTGTTTTTT
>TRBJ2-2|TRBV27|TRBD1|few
CASSPGGTGKTGELFF
TGTGCCAGCAGTCCCGGGGGGACAGGGAAAACCGGGGAGCTGTTTTTT
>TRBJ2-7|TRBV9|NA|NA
CASSVVASSYEQYF
TGTGCCAGCAGCGTAGTAGCTAGCTCCTACGAGCAGTACTTC
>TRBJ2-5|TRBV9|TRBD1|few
CASSPQPGQVVETQYF
TGTGCCAGCAGCCCTCAGCCGGGACAGGTCGTAGAGACCCAGTACTTC
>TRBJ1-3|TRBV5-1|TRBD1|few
CASSLAQGAGDTIYF
TGCGCCAGCAGCTTGGCCCAGGGGGCCGGGGACACCATATATTTT
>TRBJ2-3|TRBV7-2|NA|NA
CASSPGGGTDTQYF
TGTGCCAGCAGCCCCGGGGGCGGCACAGATACGCAGTATTTT
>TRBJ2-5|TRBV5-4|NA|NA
CASSLGWSQETQYF
TGTGCCAGCAGCTTGGGGTGGTCACAAGAGACCCAGTACTTC
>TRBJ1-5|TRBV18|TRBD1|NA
CASSPPGQGDNQPQHF
TGTGCCAGCTCACCACCGGGACAGGGTGACAATCAGCCCCAGCATTTT
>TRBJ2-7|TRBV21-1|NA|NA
CASTDPRTGGEQYF
TGTGCCAGCACCGACCCAAGGACAGGGGGCGAGCAGTACTTC
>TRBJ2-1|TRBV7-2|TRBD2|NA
CASSLKTSGSSYNEQFF
TGTGCCAGCAGCTTAAAGACTAGCGGGAGCTCCTACAATGAGCAGTTCTTC
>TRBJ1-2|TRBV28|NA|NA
CASSWGRGRLF
TGTGCCAGCAGTTGGGGCCGGGGCAGGCTATTC
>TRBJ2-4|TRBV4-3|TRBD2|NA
CASSQSSGSRHIQYF
TGCGCCAGCAGCCAATCTAGCGGGAGTCGACACATTCAGTACTTC
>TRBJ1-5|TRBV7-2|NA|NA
CASSFDRNQPQHF
TGTGCCAGCAGCTTCGACAGGAATCAGCCCCAGCATTTT
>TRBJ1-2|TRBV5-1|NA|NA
CASSPGGGDGYTF
TGCGCCAGCAGCCCGGGGGGGGGCGATGGCTACACCTTC
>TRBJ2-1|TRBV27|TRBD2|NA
CASSQLAVYNEQFF
TGTGCCAGCTCCCAACTAGCGGTCTACAATGAGCAGTTCTTC
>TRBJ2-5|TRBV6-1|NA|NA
CASSDNGRLAKTQYF
TGTGCCAGCAGTGATAATGGGCGCCTAGCGAAGACCCAGTACTTC
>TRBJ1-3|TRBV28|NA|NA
CASSFIGRDRNTIYF
TGTGCCAGCAGTTTCATCGGCAGGGATAGAAACACCATATATTTT
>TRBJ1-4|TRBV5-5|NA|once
CASTKTGITNEKLFF
TGTGCCAGCACCAAAACAGGGATAACTAATGAAAAACTGTTTTTT
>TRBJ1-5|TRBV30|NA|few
CAWRGQGGNQPQHF
TGTGCCTGGAGGGGTCAGGGCGGGAATCAGCCCCAGCATTTT